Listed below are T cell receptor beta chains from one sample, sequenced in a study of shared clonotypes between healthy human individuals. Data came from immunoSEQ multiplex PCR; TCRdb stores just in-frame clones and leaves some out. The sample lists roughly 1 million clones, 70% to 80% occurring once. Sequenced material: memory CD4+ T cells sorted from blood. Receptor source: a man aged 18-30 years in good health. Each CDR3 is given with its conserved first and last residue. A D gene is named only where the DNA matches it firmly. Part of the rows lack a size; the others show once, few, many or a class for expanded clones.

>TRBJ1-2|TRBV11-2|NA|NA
TGTGCCAGCAGCTTACTGGCCTCATCCTATGGCTACACCTTC
CASSLLASSYGYTF
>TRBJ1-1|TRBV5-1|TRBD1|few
TGCGCCAGCAGCCCGGGACAGTCGGGTTGGGCTAACACTGAAGCTTTCTTT
CASSPGQSGWANTEAFF
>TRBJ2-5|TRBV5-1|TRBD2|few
TGCGCCAGTGGGGGGACTAGCTTTGCCCAAGAGACCCAGTACTTC
CASGGTSFAQETQYF
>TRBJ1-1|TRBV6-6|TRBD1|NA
TGTGCCAGCAGTTATGAGGGACAGATGAACACTGAAGCTTTCTTT
CASSYEGQMNTEAFF
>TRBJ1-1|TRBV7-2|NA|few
TGTGCCAGCAGCGTTGGGACCGGGATGGGGACTGAAGCTTTCTTT
CASSVGTGMGTEAFF
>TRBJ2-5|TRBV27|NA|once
TGTGCCAGCATGCGGGATGGGGCGGAGACCCAGTACTTC
CASMRDGAETQYF
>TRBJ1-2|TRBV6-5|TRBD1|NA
TGTGCCAGCAGTTCCAACAGGGGGCAGGATGGCTACACCTTC
CASSSNRGQDGYTF
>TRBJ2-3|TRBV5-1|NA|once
TGCGCCAGCAGCGTATCCGGGGATACGCAGTATTTT
CASSVSGDTQYF
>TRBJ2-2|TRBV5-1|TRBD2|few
TGCGCCAGCAGCTTGGCCCCACTAGCGGGGGGCACCGGGGAGCTGTTTTTT
CASSLAPLAGGTGELFF
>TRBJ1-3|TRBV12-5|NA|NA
TGTGCTAGTGGTCCGTCAACAGGGTTGGCTGGCGGAAACACCATATATTTT
CASGPSTGLAGGNTIYF
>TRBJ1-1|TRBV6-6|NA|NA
TGTGCCAGCAGTTACACGGGGGGACTGAACACTGAAGCTTTCTTT
CASSYTGGLNTEAFF
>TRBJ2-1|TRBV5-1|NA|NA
TGCGCCCCTAGATCAGGCTACAATGAGCAGTTCTTC
CAPRSGYNEQFF
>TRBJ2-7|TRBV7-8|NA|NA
TGTGCCAGCAGCCAAGAAACGACTGCCTGGGGGCAGTACTTC
CASSQETTAWGQYF
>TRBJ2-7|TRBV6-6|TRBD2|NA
TGTGCCAGCAGTAATCTAGCGGGGGGCTACGAGCAGTACTTC
CASSNLAGGYEQYF
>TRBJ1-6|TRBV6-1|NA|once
TGTGCCAGCATCGAAGGGGGAGACAGATCTTCACCCCTCCACTTT
CASIEGGDRSSPLHF
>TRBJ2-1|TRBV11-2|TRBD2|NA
TGTGCCAGCAGCCCGGGACTAGCGGGGAAGACGGACAATGAGCAGTTCTTC
CASSPGLAGKTDNEQFF
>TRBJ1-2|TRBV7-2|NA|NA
TGTGCCAGCAGCTTAGTGTCAGGGTCTTGGTATGGCTACACCTTC
CASSLVSGSWYGYTF
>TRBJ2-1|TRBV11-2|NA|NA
TGTGCCAGCAGCTTAGATGGGCCCGGGATGGATGAGCAGTTCTTC
CASSLDGPGMDEQFF
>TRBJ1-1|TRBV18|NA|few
TGTGCCAGCTCACCAACGCAGAGAGAAGCTTTCTTT
CASSPTQREAFF
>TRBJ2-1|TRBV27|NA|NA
TGTGCCAGCAGTTTATTGGGGGGTTGGGGCTCCTACAATGAGCAGTTCTTC
CASSLLGGWGSYNEQFF
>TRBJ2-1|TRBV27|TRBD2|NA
TGTGCCAGCAGTTTCGCTAGCGGGAAGAATGAGCAGTTCTTC
CASSFASGKNEQFF
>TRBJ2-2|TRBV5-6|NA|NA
TGTGCCAGCAGCCATCTAGCGCTATCGAACACCGGGGAGCTGTTTTTT
CASSHLALSNTGELFF
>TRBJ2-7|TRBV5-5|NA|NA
TGTGCCAGCTCAGCTACTATAGGTCAGGGGTCTGGGGAGCAGTACTTC
CASSATIGQGSGEQYF
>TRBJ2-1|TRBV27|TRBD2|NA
TGTGCCAGCAGACAAGGGACTAGCGGGGGGGTTTACAATGAGCAGTTCTTC
CASRQGTSGGVYNEQFF